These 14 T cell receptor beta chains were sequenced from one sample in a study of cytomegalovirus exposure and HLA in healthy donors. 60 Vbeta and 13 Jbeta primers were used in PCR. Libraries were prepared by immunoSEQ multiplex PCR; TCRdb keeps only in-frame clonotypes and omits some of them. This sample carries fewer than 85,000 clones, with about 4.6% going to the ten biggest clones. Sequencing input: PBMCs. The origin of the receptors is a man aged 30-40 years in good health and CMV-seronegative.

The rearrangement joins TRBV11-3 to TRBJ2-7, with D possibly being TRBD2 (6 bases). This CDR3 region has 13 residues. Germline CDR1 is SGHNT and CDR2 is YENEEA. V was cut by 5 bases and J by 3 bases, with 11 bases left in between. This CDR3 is CASSRSGDYEQYF. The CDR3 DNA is TGTGCCAGCAGCCGTTCGGGGGACTACGAGCAGTACTTC.

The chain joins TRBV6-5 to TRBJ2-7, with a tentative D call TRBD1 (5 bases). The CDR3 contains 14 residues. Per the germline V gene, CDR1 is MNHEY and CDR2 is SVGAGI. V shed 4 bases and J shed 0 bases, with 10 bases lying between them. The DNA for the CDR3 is TGTGCCAGCAGTTTCAGGGTGACCTCCTACGAGCAGTACTTC. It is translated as CASSFRVTSYEQYF.

The CDR3 region has the DNA TGCGCCAGCAGCTTCACAGGGTACGATCAGCCCCAGCATTTT. Its translation: CASSFTGYDQPQHF. This chain joins TRBV5-1 and TRBJ1-5; tentatively, D is TRBD1 (6 bases). The germline gives CDR1 SGHRS, CDR2 YFSETQ. The V end was cut by 2 bases, the J end by 5 bases, with 11 bases between. This CDR3 comprises 14 residues. Supplemented by reference TRBV5-1 and TRBJ1-5, the full variable domain reads KAGVTQTPRYLIKTRGQQVTLSCSPISGHRSVSWYQQTPGQGLQFLFEYFSETQRNKGNFPGRFSGRQFSNSRSEMNVSTLELGDSALYLCASSFTGYDQPQHFGDGTRLSIL.

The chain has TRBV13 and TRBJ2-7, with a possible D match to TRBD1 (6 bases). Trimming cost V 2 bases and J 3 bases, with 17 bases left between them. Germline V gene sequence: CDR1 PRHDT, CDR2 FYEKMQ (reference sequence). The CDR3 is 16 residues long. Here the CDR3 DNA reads TGTGCCAGCAGCTTACGGAACAGGGTGTCTAACTACGAGCAGTACTTC. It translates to CASSLRNRVSNYEQYF.

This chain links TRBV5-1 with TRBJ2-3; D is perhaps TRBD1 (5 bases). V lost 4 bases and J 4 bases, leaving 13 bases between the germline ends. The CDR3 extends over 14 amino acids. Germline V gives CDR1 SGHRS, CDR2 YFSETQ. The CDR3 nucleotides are TGCGCCAGCAGCGTCTTCCAGGGCGCAGATACGCAGTATTTT. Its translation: CASSVFQGADTQYF.

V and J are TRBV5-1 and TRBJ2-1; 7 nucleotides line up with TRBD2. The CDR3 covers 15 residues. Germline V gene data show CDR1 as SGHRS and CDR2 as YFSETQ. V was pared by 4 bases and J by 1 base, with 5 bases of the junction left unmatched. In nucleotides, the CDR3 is TGCGCCAGCAGCCCGGGGGGACTTTCCTACAATGAGCAGTTCTTC. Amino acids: CASSPGGLSYNEQFF.

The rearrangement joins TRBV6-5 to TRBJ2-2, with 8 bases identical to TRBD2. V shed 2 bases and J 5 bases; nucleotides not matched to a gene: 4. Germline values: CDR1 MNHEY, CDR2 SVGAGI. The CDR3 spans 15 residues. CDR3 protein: CASSYGLAETGELFF. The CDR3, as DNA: TGTGCCAGCAGTTACGGACTAGCTGAAACCGGGGAGCTGTTTTTT.

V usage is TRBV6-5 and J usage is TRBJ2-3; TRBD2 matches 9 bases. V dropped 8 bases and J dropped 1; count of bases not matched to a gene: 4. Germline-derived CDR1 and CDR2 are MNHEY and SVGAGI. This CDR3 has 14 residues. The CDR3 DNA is TGTGCCAGCGCATCTAGCGGGGGCACAGATACGCAGTATTTT. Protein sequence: CASASSGGTDTQYF.

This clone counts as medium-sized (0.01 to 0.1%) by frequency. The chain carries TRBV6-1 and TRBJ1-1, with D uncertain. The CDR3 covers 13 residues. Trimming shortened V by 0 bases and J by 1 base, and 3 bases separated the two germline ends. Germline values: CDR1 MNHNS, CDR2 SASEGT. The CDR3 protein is CASSEAANTEAFF. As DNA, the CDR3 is TGTGCCAGCAGTGAAGCAGCGAACACTGAAGCTTTCTTT.

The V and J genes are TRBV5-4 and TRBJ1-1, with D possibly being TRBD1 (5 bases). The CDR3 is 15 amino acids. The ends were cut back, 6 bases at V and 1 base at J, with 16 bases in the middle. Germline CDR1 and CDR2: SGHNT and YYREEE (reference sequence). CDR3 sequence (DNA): TGTGCCAGCACTGATCTTGGGGGAGGGAACACTGAAGCTTTCTTT. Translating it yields CASTDLGGGNTEAFF.

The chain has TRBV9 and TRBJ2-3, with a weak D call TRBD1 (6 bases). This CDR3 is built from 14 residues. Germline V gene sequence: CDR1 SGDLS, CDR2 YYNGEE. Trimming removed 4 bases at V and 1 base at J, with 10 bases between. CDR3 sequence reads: CASSSRQGTDTQYF. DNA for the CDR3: TGTGCCAGCAGCTCCCGACAGGGCACAGATACGCAGTATTTT.

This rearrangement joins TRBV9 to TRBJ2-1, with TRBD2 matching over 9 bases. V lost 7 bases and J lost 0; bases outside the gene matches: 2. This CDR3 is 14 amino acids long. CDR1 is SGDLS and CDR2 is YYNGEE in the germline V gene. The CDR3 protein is CASAGGSSYNEQFF. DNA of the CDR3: TGTGCCAGCGCGGGGGGGAGCTCCTACAATGAGCAGTTCTTC.

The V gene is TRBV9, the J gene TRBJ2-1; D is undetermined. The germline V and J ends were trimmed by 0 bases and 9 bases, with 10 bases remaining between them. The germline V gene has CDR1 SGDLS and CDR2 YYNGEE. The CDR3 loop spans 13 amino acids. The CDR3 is CASSVANRGEQFF. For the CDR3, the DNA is TGTGCCAGCAGCGTAGCCAACCGCGGTGAGCAGTTCTTC.

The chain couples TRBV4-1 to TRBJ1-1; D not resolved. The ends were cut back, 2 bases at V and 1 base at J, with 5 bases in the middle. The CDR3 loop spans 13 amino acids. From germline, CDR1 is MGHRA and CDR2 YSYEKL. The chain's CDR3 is CASSQQWNTEAFF. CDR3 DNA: TGCGCCAGCAGCCAACAGTGGAACACTGAAGCTTTCTTT.